A single sample gave rise to the 4 T cell receptor beta chains below, sequenced in a study of T cells in Graves' hyperthyroidism and ophthalmopathy. Amplified TCR beta CDR3 regions came from RNA transcripts. RT-PCR in the first round (using the HTBI primer set) targeted the TCR CDR3. Each CDR3 protein is one row after TCRdb ran MiXCR on the multiplex PCR reads. The table has fewer than 400,000 distinct CDR3 sequences, about 25% seen once; the top ten hold more than 60%. The specimen was blood. These receptors were taken from a man aged 45 to 65 with Graves' hyperthyroidism.

This rearrangement joins TRBV15 to TRBJ2-3, with 12 bases fitting TRBD1. Germline-derived CDR1 and CDR2 are LNHNV and YYDKDF (reference sequence). V dropped 4 bases and J dropped 3; count of bases not matched to a gene: 8. The CDR3 is 17 residues long. The CDR3 bases are TGTGCCACCAGCATTGGGGACAGGGGGCTTGAAACAGATACGCAGTATTTT. Amino acid sequence: CATSIGDRGLETDTQYF.

This chain joins TRBV30 and TRBJ2-5; the D is unclear. With 2 bases removed from V and 2 bases from J, the gap between germline ends came to 12 bases. CDR1 and CDR2 from the germline V gene are GTSNPN and SVGIG (reference sequence). This CDR3 is 14 amino acids long. As DNA, the CDR3 is TGTGCCTGGAGTATGGCCGTGGGGCAAGAGACCCAGTACTTC. Protein sequence: CAWSMAVGQETQYF.

The V call is TRBV7-3, the J call TRBJ2-1; 8 bases fit TRBD1. CDR3 length: 17 residues. The germline V gene has CDR1 SGHTA and CDR2 FQGTGA. V dropped 5 bases and J dropped 3; count of bases not matched to a gene: 12. In DNA, the CDR3 is TGTGCCAGCAGCCCCGCCGGGACAGGCGTAGTCTACAATGAGCAGTTCTTC. Its protein product is CASSPAGTGVVYNEQFF.

The rearrangement joins TRBV19 to TRBJ2-1; 10 bases line up with TRBD2. CDR3 length: 15 residues. Germline V lookup: CDR1 LNHDA, CDR2 SQIVND (reference sequence). V lost 4 bases and J lost 9; bases outside the gene matches: 9. This CDR3 is CASSTSSSGRIEQFF. Written as DNA, the CDR3 is TGTGCCAGTAGTACCTCGAGTAGCGGGAGGATTGAGCAGTTCTTC.